Each of the 14 T cell receptor beta chains below was sequenced from the same sample in a study of OX40 agonist ivuxolimab in advanced cancers. Assay: immunoSEQ multiplex PCR; the TCRdb copy retains only in-frame clones and omits some. The repertoire holds tens of thousands of clones, with 88% as singletons. The sample here was CD4+ or CD8+ T cells sorted from blood, taken in a trial of the OX40 agonist ivuxolimab. These receptors originate from an adult with an advanced solid tumor such as melanoma, head and neck, liver or kidney cancer.

The chain is built from TRBV19 and TRBJ2-5, with 9 bases lining up with TRBD2. CDR3 length: 16 residues. The germline gives CDR1 LNHDA, CDR2 SQIVND (reference sequence). V shed 5 bases, J shed 4 bases, and the junction held 11 bases outside the gene matches. CDR3 sequence (DNA): TGTGCCAGTAGTCCCTTTGGCGGGAGGGCCCGAGAGACCCAGTACTTC. Its protein is CASSPFGGRARETQYF. The whole variable domain, remainder taken from reference TRBV19 and TRBJ2-5, is DGGITQSPKYLFRKEGQNVTLSCEQNLNHDAMYWYRQDPGQGLRLIYYSQIVNDFQKGDIAEGYSVSREKKESFPLTVTSAQKNPTAFYLCASSPFGGRARETQYFGPGTRLLVL.

This clone was found once. This sequence joins TRBV15 and TRBJ2-3, with D perhaps assigned TRBD1 or TRBD2 (5 bases each). V was cut by 3 bases and J by 4 bases, with 17 bases left in between. Germline V gives CDR1 LNHNV, CDR2 YYDKDF (reference sequence). The CDR3 runs to 16 residues. CDR3 nucleotides: TGTGCCACCAGCAGTGGGACCCAGGGTATAGCAGATACGCAGTATTTT. Its translation: CATSSGTQGIADTQYF.

The chain links TRBV7-6 to TRBJ2-7, with 11 bases identical to TRBD2. This CDR3 is built from 15 residues. The germline V gene encodes CDR1 SGHVS and CDR2 FNYEAQ. The trim removed 5 bases at V and 4 bases at J, leaving 7 bases unmatched. CDR3 amino acids: CASSPTSGSVYEQYF. In nucleotides, the CDR3 is TGTGCCAGCAGCCCAACTAGCGGGAGTGTTTACGAGCAGTACTTC.

The J gene is TRBJ2-5, the V gene TRBV28; D is uncertain. Germline V gene lookup returns CDR1 MDHEN and CDR2 SYDVKM. CDR3 length equals 14 residues. With 5 bases removed from V and 6 bases from J, the gap between germline ends came to 16 bases. The CDR3 loop is CASSEYWAVKTQYF. The CDR3 DNA reads TGTGCCAGCAGTGAATATTGGGCAGTGAAGACCCAGTACTTC.

The J gene is TRBJ2-4, the V gene TRBV7-9; perhaps TRBD2 as D (7 bases). The CDR3 consists of 15 residues. The ends were cut back, 6 bases at V and 6 bases at J, with 18 bases in the middle. Germline CDR1 reads SEHNR; CDR2 reads FQNEAQ (reference sequence). The chain's CDR3 is CASRPGGGGRNIQYF. As DNA, the CDR3 is TGTGCCAGCAGGCCCGGGGGAGGGGGGAGAAACATTCAGTACTTC.

The chain is built from TRBV5-4 and TRBJ2-5, with D possibly TRBD1 on 5 matching bases. Germline V gene sequence: CDR1 SGHNT, CDR2 YYREEE (reference sequence). V was shortened by 0 bases and J by 2 bases, with 14 bases between the two germline ends. The CDR3 is 16 residues long. The DNA for the CDR3 is TGTGCCAGCAGCTTGGACATAGGCAGGGAACAAGAGACCCAGTACTTC. Translating gives CASSLDIGREQETQYF.

The chain joins TRBV7-9 to TRBJ2-5; D remains ambiguous. V was shortened by 1 base and J by 5 bases, with 8 bases between the two germline ends. CDR1 and CDR2 from the germline V gene are SEHNR and FQNEAQ (reference sequence). This CDR3 has 13 amino acids. CDR3 loop: CASSLGPFETQYF. CDR3 sequence (DNA): TGTGCCAGCAGCTTAGGCCCTTTCGAGACCCAGTACTTC.

This clone was found a few times. The chain uses TRBV15 and TRBJ2-7, with D tentatively TRBD1 (6 bases). The germline gives CDR1 LNHNV, CDR2 YYDKDF (reference sequence). Trimming shortened V by 1 base and J by 2 bases, and 15 bases separated the two germline ends. The CDR3 consists of 16 residues. In DNA, the CDR3 is TGTGCCACCAGCAGAGGTGGGGGCGTCGAAACCTACGAGCAGTACTTC. Its translation: CATSRGGGVETYEQYF.

The J gene is TRBJ2-5, the V gene TRBV28; TRBD2 aligns across 9 bases. This CDR3 is built from 14 residues. Trimming at V came to 5 bases and at J to 5 bases, leaving 6 bases not matched to a gene. Germline V lookup: CDR1 MDHEN, CDR2 SYDVKM. The CDR3 loop is CASSGLAGVETQYF. The CDR3 DNA follows: TGTGCCAGCAGTGGATTAGCGGGAGTGGAGACCCAGTACTTC.

The chain couples TRBV9 to TRBJ2-7; D call uncertain. V lost 2 bases and J 2 bases, leaving 11 bases between the germline ends. CDR1 and CDR2 (germline): SGDLS, YYNGEE. The CDR3 length is 14 residues. The CDR3 here is CASSVNRHPYEQYF. The DNA for the CDR3 is TGTGCCAGCAGCGTCAACCGACACCCCTACGAGCAGTACTTC.

This sequence joins TRBV14 and TRBJ1-2; 8 bases line up with TRBD1. V was pared by 4 bases and J by 13 bases, with 14 bases of the junction left unmatched. The CDR3 has 14 residues. Germline values: CDR1 SGHDN, CDR2 FVKESK. The CDR3: CASSPDRDPPLLTF. CDR3 sequence (DNA): TGTGCCAGCAGCCCGGACAGGGACCCTCCACTCCTCACCTTC.

The gene calls are TRBV9 and TRBJ2-3, with TRBD1 matching 8 bases. Germline lookup yields CDR1 SGDLS and CDR2 YYNGEE. This CDR3 contains 15 residues. The V and J ends lost 0 bases and 5 bases, in that order; junction bases with no gene match: 5. DNA for the CDR3: TGTGCCAGCAGCGTAGTGGGCAGGGGGCAAGATACGCAGTATTTT. This sequence encodes CASSVVGRGQDTQYF.

V usage is TRBV19 and J usage is TRBJ1-5; D remains ambiguous. The CDR3 has 14 residues. The germline CDR1 and CDR2 sequences are LNHDA and SQIVND (reference sequence). Trimming left V 7 bases short and J 4 bases short, with 14 bases between. The CDR3 DNA follows: TGTGCCAGTAATAAAGGTGGAGGGAATCAGCCCCAGCATTTT. This codes for CASNKGGGNQPQHF.

The V and J genes are TRBV28 and TRBJ1-3; maybe TRBD1 (6 bases). V lost 3 bases, J lost 2 bases, and 8 bases lay in between. The CDR3 has 14 amino acids. The germline CDR1 and CDR2 sequences are MDHEN and SYDVKM. The CDR3 region has the DNA TGTGCCAGCAGTTTGGCAGGGGCTGGAAACACCATATATTTT. Amino acids: CASSLAGAGNTIYF. The full variable domain, with the rest looked up from reference TRBV28 and TRBJ1-3, is DVKVTQSSRYLVKRTGEKVFLECVQDMDHENMFWYRQDPGLGLRLIYFSYDVKMKEKGDIPEGYSVSREKKERFSLILESASTNQTSMYLCASSLAGAGNTIYFGEGSWLTVV.